Listed below are T cell receptor beta chains from one sample, sequenced in a study of OX40 agonist ivuxolimab in advanced cancers. Method: immunoSEQ multiplex PCR; TCRdb's copy keeps in-frame clones and lacks some. The table has 40,000 to 45,000 clones, about 90% seen once. Sequencing used CD4+ or CD8+ T cells sorted from blood, obtained in a trial of the OX40 agonist ivuxolimab. Every receptor here comes from an adult with an advanced solid tumor such as melanoma, head and neck, liver or kidney cancer. Both conserved end residues are part of each CDR3. Each record gives: V gene, clone size, D gene, J gene, CDR3 protein, CDR3 DNA. A D gene is named only where the DNA matches it firmly. Clone size is not always given. Where it is, it says once, few, many or a class for expanded clones.

TRBV7-2,.,TRBD2,TRBJ2-7,CASSAGLAGGIYEQYF,TGTGCCAGCAGCGCGGGACTAGCGGGAGGAATCTACGAGCAGTACTTC
TRBV6-1,.,TRBD1,TRBJ1-1,CASSEASGGWGTEAFF,TGTGCCAGCAGTGAGGCGTCAGGGGGCTGGGGCACTGAAGCTTTCTTT
TRBV5-4,.,.,TRBJ1-2,CASSLVKGDFNYGYTF,TGTGCCAGCAGCTTGGTAAAGGGGGACTTTAACTATGGCTACACCTTC
TRBV29-1,.,.,TRBJ2-7,CSVRAAGDYEQYF,TGCAGCGTTCGCGCCGCAGGAGACTACGAGCAGTACTTC
TRBV2,.,.,TRBJ2-5,CASKSVGETQYF,TGTGCCAGCAAATCAGTCGGGGAGACCCAGTACTTC
TRBV4-1,.,.,TRBJ2-7,CASSQENGMGTYEQYF,TGCGCCAGCAGCCAAGAGAACGGGATGGGGACCTACGAGCAGTACTTC
TRBV7-2,.,.,TRBJ2-1,CASSLTKYNEQFF,TGTGCCAGCAGCTTGACTAAGTACAATGAGCAGTTCTTC
TRBV29-1,.,.,TRBJ1-1,CSVESRAPKGTEAFF,TGCAGCGTTGAAAGCCGGGCCCCAAAGGGCACTGAAGCTTTCTTT
TRBV27,.,.,TRBJ1-1,CASSFRGEAFF,TGTGCCAGCAGTTTTAGAGGGGAAGCTTTCTTT
TRBV19,once,.,TRBJ1-5,CASSISRGQPQHF,TGTGCCAGTAGTATTTCCCGGGGACAGCCCCAGCATTTT
TRBV28,.,.,TRBJ2-5,CASSLGTSVMETQYF,TGTGCCAGCAGTTTAGGAACTAGTGTGATGGAGACCCAGTACTTC
TRBV7-3,once,.,TRBJ2-7,CASSLTHGQRPYEQYF,TGTGCCAGCAGCTTAACCCACGGACAGAGGCCCTACGAGCAGTACTTC
TRBV6-5,.,TRBD2,TRBJ2-7,CASTLSGTSFYEQYF,TGTGCCAGCACCCTCTCCGGGACTAGTTTCTACGAGCAGTACTTC
TRBV28,.,.,TRBJ1-4,CASGRPLATNEKLFF,TGTGCCAGCGGTAGACCGCTGGCAACTAATGAAAAACTGTTTTTT
TRBV13,.,TRBD1,TRBJ2-7,CASSPEGQGVSYEQYF,TGTGCCAGCAGCCCGGAAGGGCAGGGGGTCTCCTACGAGCAGTACTTC
TRBV18,.,.,TRBJ2-1,CASSDDRPNEQFF,TGTGCCAGCTCAGACGACAGACCTAATGAGCAGTTCTTC
TRBV7-3,.,TRBD1,TRBJ2-1,CASSLQGADEQFF,TGTGCCAGCAGCTTGCAGGGGGCCGATGAGCAGTTCTTC
TRBV4-1,.,.,TRBJ2-5,CASSLREINQETQYF,TGCGCCAGCAGCCTCCGAGAGATAAATCAAGAGACCCAGTACTTC
TRBV13,.,TRBD2,TRBJ2-1,CASSLGTSSHEQFF,TGTGCCAGCAGCTTAGGGACTAGCTCCCATGAGCAGTTCTTC
TRBV5-6,.,.,TRBJ2-7,CASSLGVSSYEQYF,TGTGCCAGCAGCTTGGGGGTTAGCTCCTACGAGCAGTACTTC
TRBV13,.,.,TRBJ2-5,CASSLGWAGKETQYF,TGTGCCAGCAGCTTAGGTTGGGCAGGGAAAGAGACCCAGTACTTC
TRBV7-6,.,TRBD1,TRBJ2-1,CASSPRQGGNEQFF,TGTGCCAGCAGCCCGAGACAGGGGGGGAATGAGCAGTTCTTC